This T cell receptor (beta chain) was documented in a study of cytomegalovirus exposure and HLA in healthy donors. The wider study: The 90 to 150 validation repertoires matched the approximately 700 first-cohort repertoires in platform, a later analysis reported.

Only one count was recorded for this clone. Its matching antigen is unknown. General study points: Some public TCRs appeared in many individuals, while most sequences were rare. There were 150 to 200 TCR beta chains listed as cytomegalovirus-associated. Researchers reported that a few CMV-associated chains were confirmed in vitro as CMV antigen-specific.

Germline V gene lookup returns CDR1 SGHNT and CDR2 YENEEA. The ends lost 4 bases at V and 8 bases at J; junction bases unmatched: 6. The CDR3 covers 14 residues. Assay used: immunoSEQ multiplex PCR; TCRdb lists only in-frame clones, some missing. The repertoire holds some 50,000 clones, with approximately 93% as singletons. The TCR originated in a woman aged 18 to 35 in good health and CMV-seropositive. Sequenced material: PBMCs. The chain uses TRBV11-3 and TRBJ2-1; 9 bases agree with TRBD2. CDR3 amino acids: CASSYLAGVDEQFF. The CDR3 bases are TGTGCCAGCAGCTACTTAGCGGGAGTTGATGAGCAGTTCTTC.